This passage covers 3 T cell receptor beta chains from one sample sequenced in a study of PD-1 blockade in classical Hodgkin lymphoma. All patients relapsed after autologous stem cell transplantation, and brentuximab vedotin exposure varied. Repertoires were generated with immunoSEQ multiplex PCR, while TCRdb's copy carries only in-frame clones and drops some. The table includes about 94,000 clones, roughly 89% detected once. This material consisted of peripheral blood mononuclear cells (PBMCs), taken before the second cycle of nivolumab. Receptor source: a human donor with classical Hodgkin lymphoma.

The V call is TRBV5-1, the J call TRBJ2-5; tentatively, D is TRBD2 (6 bases). From germline, CDR1 is SGHRS and CDR2 YFSETQ. This CDR3 has 17 amino acids. Trimming stripped 0 bases from V and 9 bases from J, with 24 bases between. DNA for the CDR3: TGCGCCAGCAGCTTGGAGGGAGGACGGGAAGATGGAGGCGCCCAGTACTTC. Encoded protein: CASSLEGGREDGGAQYF.

This chain connects TRBV5-1 to TRBJ1-2, with unresolved D. The germline gives CDR1 SGHRS, CDR2 YFSETQ. The CDR3 is made up of 14 amino acids. Between the trimmed V and J ends, which lost 0 bases and 0 bases, there was a span of 6 bases. Here the CDR3 reads CASSLGGTNYGYTF. CDR3 DNA sequence: TGCGCCAGCAGCTTGGGTGGGACTAACTATGGCTACACCTTC.

The rearrangement links TRBV19 to TRBJ1-5; D call uncertain. V lost 4 bases to trimming and J lost 0 bases, with 7 bases between them. The CDR3 contains 14 residues. CDR1 LNHDA and CDR2 SQIVND come from the germline V gene (reference sequence). CDR3 sequence: CASSSRYSNQPQHF. CDR3 bases: TGTGCCAGTAGTAGCAGGTATAGCAATCAGCCCCAGCATTTT.